The rows below give T cell receptor beta chains drawn from one sample of a study of shared clonotypes between healthy human individuals. The method was immunoSEQ multiplex PCR; TCRdb's version includes in-frame clones alone and lacks a portion of them. The sample shows hundreds of thousands of clones, about 97% of them seen only once. The sample taken for sequencing was naive CD8+ T cells sorted from blood. The receptors stem from a man aged 25-45 years in good health. Both conserved end residues are part of each CDR3. The order of the fields is J gene, D gene, V gene, clone size, CDR3 DNA, CDR3 protein. D genes are given only for firm matches. Size tells how often a clone was seen (once, few, many) or the class of an expanded clone, and some rows leave it out.

TRBJ2-5 TRBD2 TRBV10-2 once TGCGCCAGCAGTGAGGTCGGACTAGCCGCGTACTTC CASSEVGLAAYF
TRBJ2-7 TRBD2 TRBV7-9 . TGTGCCAGCAGTTCTAGGACTAGCGAATCCTACGAGCAGTACTTC CASSSRTSESYEQYF
TRBJ1-2 . TRBV5-1 . TGCGCCAGCAGCTTGCTTACAGAAAATGGCTACACCTTC CASSLLTENGYTF
TRBJ2-3 . TRBV7-3 . TGTGCCAGCAGCCCGGGACTTCCTTCAAGCACAGATACGCAGTATTTT CASSPGLPSSTDTQYF
TRBJ2-7 TRBD1 TRBV7-6 . TGTGCCAGCAGCCAGGCAAGACAGGGGCCTGGCTACGAGCAGTACTTC CASSQARQGPGYEQYF
TRBJ2-2 TRBD1 TRBV5-1 . TGCGCCAGCAGCTCAAGCCGGGACAGGGCGGCCGGGGAGCTGTTTTTT CASSSSRDRAAGELFF
TRBJ2-3 . TRBV13 . TGTGCCAGTAGGGCTTGGGGGAGCGGCACAGATACGCAGTATTTT CASRAWGSGTDTQYF
TRBJ1-5 . TRBV27 many TGTGCCAGCAGTTTATTATTCGGGTCTCGACAGCCCCAGCATTTT CASSLLFGSRQPQHF
TRBJ2-2 TRBD2 TRBV4-1 . TGCGCCAGCAGCCAAGTCTGGGCGGGAGACACCGGGGAGCTGTTTTTT CASSQVWAGDTGELFF
TRBJ2-7 . TRBV19 few TGTGCCAGTAGTATCAAGTCGGATCGCGAGCAGTACTTC CASSIKSDREQYF
TRBJ1-1 TRBD1 TRBV30 . TGTGCCTGTGATGAGACAGGGGTAGTTGGGAACACTGAAGCTTTCTTT CACDETGVVGNTEAFF
TRBJ2-5 . TRBV9 . TGTGCCAGCAGCGTTCGACCGGGAAGGCAAGAGACCCAGTACTTC CASSVRPGRQETQYF
TRBJ2-1 . TRBV4-3 . TGCGCCAGCGGTGAGCCATTCTACAATTGGGAGCAGTTCTTC CASGEPFYNWEQFF
TRBJ2-7 . TRBV7-9 . TGTGCCAGCAGCTTAGAGTTCTACGAGCAGTACTTC CASSLEFYEQYF
TRBJ2-7 . TRBV11-2 . TGTGCCAGCAGCCAAGGACAGACCTACGAGCAGTACTTC CASSQGQTYEQYF
TRBJ2-7 TRBD2 TRBV5-6 . TGTGCCAGCAGCTCGGACGCCCCGGGGCCTAGCGGGTCCCACGAGCAGTACTTC CASSSDAPGPSGSHEQYF
TRBJ1-2 . TRBV7-9 . TGTGCCAGCAGCCCCGCGGTTTTCGGCTCTAACTATGGCTACACCTTC CASSPAVFGSNYGYTF
TRBJ2-2 . TRBV27 . TGTGCCAGCAGTTTCTTGATAGGGAAGACCGGGGAGCTGTTTTTT CASSFLIGKTGELFF
TRBJ2-7 TRBD2 TRBV27 . TGTGCCAGCAGTTCTTGGACTAGCGTACACGAGCAGTACTTC CASSSWTSVHEQYF
TRBJ2-1 TRBD2 TRBV7-8 . TGTGCCAGCAGCTTCGAAGCGGGAGTAATCTACAATGAGCAGTTCTTC CASSFEAGVIYNEQFF
TRBJ2-1 . TRBV5-6 . TGTGCCAGCAGCCTCCGACAGAGTGCGCGACAGTTCTTC CASSLRQSARQFF
TRBJ2-7 . TRBV7-9 . TGTGCCAGCAGCTTAGCCCTTAGGTACGAGCAGTACTTC CASSLALRYEQYF
TRBJ2-7 . TRBV30 . TGTGCCTGGTCTAGATCCCTTTACGAGCAGTACTTC CAWSRSLYEQYF
TRBJ1-2 . TRBV29-1 . TGCAGCGTTGACTCGGGCAGGAACTATGGCTACACCTTC CSVDSGRNYGYTF
TRBJ1-5 . TRBV2 . TGTGCCAGCAGGGGCAGGGTCCGACCTTTT CASRGRVRPF
TRBJ2-2 TRBD2 TRBV7-9 . TGTGCCAGCAGATCCAAGCGGGAGAGTGGAACCGGGGAGCTGTTTTTT CASRSKRESGTGELFF
TRBJ1-1 . TRBV29-1 . TGCAGCGTTGACGCCGGAGTGGCTGAAGCTTTCTTT CSVDAGVAEAFF
TRBJ1-2 . TRBV19 . TGTGCCAGTAGTGCCCTCCTAGGGAACTATGGCTACACCTTC CASSALLGNYGYTF
TRBJ2-7 TRBD2 TRBV5-5 . TGTGCCAGCAGCTTTTCACTAGCGTTCTCCTACGAGCAGTACTTC CASSFSLAFSYEQYF
TRBJ1-1 . TRBV15 . TGTGCCACCAGCCACAGGGAGGGCACTGAAGCTTTCTTT CATSHREGTEAFF
TRBJ1-3 . TRBV7-9 . TGTGCCAGCAGCTCCCCGCGAGGGGGGACGAGCGGAAACACCATATATTTT CASSSPRGGTSGNTIYF
TRBJ2-2 TRBD1 TRBV18 . TGTGCCAGCTCACTACCGGACAGGGGAGGCGGGGAGCTGTTTTTT CASSLPDRGGGELFF
TRBJ2-2 . TRBV7-6 . TGTGCCAGCAGCTTGAGGGGGAACACCGGGGAGCTGTTTTTT CASSLRGNTGELFF
TRBJ2-7 TRBD2 TRBV7-9 . TGTGCCAGCAGCTTAGTGGCTAGCGGGGAGCAGTACTTC CASSLVASGEQYF
TRBJ2-1 . TRBV7-9 . TGTGCCAGCAGCCTCATCCCTCACAATGAGCAGTTCTTC CASSLIPHNEQFF
TRBJ2-1 TRBD2 TRBV7-3 . TGTGCCAGCAGCTTAACCGGCACTAGCGGGAGTCGGGAGCAGTTCTTC CASSLTGTSGSREQFF
TRBJ2-1 . TRBV7-9 . TGTGCCAGCAGCTTTTCTCCCTGGAACCATGAGCAGTTCTTC CASSFSPWNHEQFF
TRBJ2-7 TRBD2 TRBV7-3 . TGTGCCAGCAGCCCCCTAGCGGGAGCTCACGAGCAGTACTTC CASSPLAGAHEQYF
TRBJ2-7 . TRBV7-7 . TGTGCCAGCAGTCCAGCGAATGTGGGCTACGAGCAGTACTTC CASSPANVGYEQYF
TRBJ2-5 . TRBV11-2 . TGTGCCAGCAGCCCAGGGGGCGGGGGGCGAATAGGAGAGACCCAGTACTTC CASSPGGGGRIGETQYF
TRBJ1-3 . TRBV13 . TGTGCCAGCAGCTTAGGAAAGGGGGCTGGAAACACCATATATTTT CASSLGKGAGNTIYF
TRBJ2-7 . TRBV5-5 . TGTGCCAGCAGCTTCTCAACAGGAACCTACGAGCAGTACTTC CASSFSTGTYEQYF
TRBJ2-3 . TRBV18 . TGTGCCAGCTCACCACCGAGCTGGGAGACCGGCGCAGATACGCAGTATTTT CASSPPSWETGADTQYF
TRBJ1-2 TRBD1 TRBV28 . TGTGCCAGCAGTCGCCCGGGACAGATCTATGGCTACACCTTC CASSRPGQIYGYTF
TRBJ2-1 TRBD1 TRBV19 . TGTGCCAGTAGTATACTGTGGGACAGGGTTGATGAGCAGTTCTTC CASSILWDRVDEQFF
TRBJ2-2 . TRBV28 few TGTGCCAGCAGCCAGGTGGGGGACACAAACACCGGGGAGCTGTTTTTT CASSQVGDTNTGELFF
TRBJ1-4 . TRBV5-1 . TGCGCCAGCAGCTTGGTTCGATTGGGCGTTAATGAAAAACTGTTTTTT CASSLVRLGVNEKLFF
TRBJ2-7 . TRBV18 . TGTGCCAGCTCACCACCGCAAACCTACGAGCAGTACTTC CASSPPQTYEQYF
TRBJ1-2 . TRBV28 . TGTGCCAGCAGTTTTCTGGTGCAGGGCGGCTATGGCTACACCTTC CASSFLVQGGYGYTF